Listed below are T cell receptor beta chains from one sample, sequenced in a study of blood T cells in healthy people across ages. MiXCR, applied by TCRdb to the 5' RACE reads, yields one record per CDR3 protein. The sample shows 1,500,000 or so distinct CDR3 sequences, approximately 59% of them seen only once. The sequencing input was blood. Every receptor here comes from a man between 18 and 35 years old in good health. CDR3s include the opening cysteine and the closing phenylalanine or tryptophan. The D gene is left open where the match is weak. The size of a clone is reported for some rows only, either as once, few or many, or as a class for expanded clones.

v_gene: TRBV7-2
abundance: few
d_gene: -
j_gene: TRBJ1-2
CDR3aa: CASSQEIPYGYTF
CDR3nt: TGTGCCAGCAGCCAGGAAATCCCCTATGGCTACACCTTC

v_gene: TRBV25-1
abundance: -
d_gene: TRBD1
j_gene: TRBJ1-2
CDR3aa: CASSEKGASYGYTF
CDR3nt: TGTGCCAGCAGTGAAAAGGGGGCGTCCTATGGCTACACCTTC

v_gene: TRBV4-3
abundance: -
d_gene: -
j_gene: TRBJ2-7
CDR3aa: CASSQAGAGNYEQYF
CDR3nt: TGCGCCAGCAGCCAAGCCGGGGCAGGGAACTACGAGCAGTACTTC

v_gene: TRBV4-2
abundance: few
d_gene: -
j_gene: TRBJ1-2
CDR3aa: CASSQITGLWGYTF
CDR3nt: TGTGCCAGCAGCCAAATAACAGGTCTATGGGGCTACACCTTC

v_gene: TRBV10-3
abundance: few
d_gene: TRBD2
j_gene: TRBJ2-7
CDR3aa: CAISDGSGSLYEQYF
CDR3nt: TGTGCCATCAGTGATGGTAGCGGGAGCTTATACGAGCAGTACTTC

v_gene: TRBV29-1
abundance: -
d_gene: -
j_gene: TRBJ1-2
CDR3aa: CSVTGISNYGYTF
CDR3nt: TGCAGCGTTACAGGGATTAGCAACTATGGCTACACCTTC

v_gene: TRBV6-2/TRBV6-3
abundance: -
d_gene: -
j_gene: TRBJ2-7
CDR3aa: CASNPKGQTYEQYF
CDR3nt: TGTGCCAGCAACCCCAAAGGACAGACCTACGAGCAGTACTTC

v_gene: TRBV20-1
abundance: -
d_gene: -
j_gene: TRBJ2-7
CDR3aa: CSARSDRTAYEQYF
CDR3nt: TGCAGTGCTAGAAGCGACAGGACGGCCTACGAGCAGTACTTC

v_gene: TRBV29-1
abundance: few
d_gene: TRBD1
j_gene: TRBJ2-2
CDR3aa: CSVWQGANTGELFF
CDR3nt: TGCAGCGTTTGGCAGGGGGCGAACACCGGGGAGCTGTTTTTT

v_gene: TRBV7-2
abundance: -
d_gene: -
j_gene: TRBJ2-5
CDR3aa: CASSLAGRTLQETQYF
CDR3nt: TGTGCCAGCAGCTTAGCGGGAAGGACCCTACAAGAGACCCAGTACTTC

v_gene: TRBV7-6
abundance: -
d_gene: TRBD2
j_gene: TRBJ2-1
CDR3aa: CASSFGMAGGYNEQFF
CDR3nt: TGTGCCAGTAGCTTTGGTATGGCGGGGGGCTACAATGAGCAGTTCTTC

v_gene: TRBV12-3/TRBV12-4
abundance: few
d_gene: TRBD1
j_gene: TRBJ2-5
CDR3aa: CASSMGQGPQETQYF
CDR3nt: TGTGCCAGCAGCATGGGACAGGGGCCCCAAGAGACCCAGTACTTC

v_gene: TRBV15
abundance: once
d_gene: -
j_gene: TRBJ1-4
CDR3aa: CATSRPGTNHEKLFF
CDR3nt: TGTGCCACCAGCAGACCGGGGACAAACCATGAAAAACTGTTTTTT

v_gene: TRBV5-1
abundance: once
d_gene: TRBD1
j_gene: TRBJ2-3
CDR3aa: CASSPTGAGDTQYF
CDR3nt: TGCGCCAGCAGCCCGACAGGGGCCGGAGATACGCAGTATTTT

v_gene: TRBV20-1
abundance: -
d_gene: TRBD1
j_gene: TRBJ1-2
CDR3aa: CSAIHPPGGADYGYTF
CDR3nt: TGCAGTGCCATCCACCCGCCAGGGGGCGCGGACTATGGCTACACCTTC

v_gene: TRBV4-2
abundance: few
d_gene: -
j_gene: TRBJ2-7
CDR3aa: CASSHSGSEQYF
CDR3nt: TGTGCCAGCAGCCATTCAGGGAGCGAGCAGTACTTC

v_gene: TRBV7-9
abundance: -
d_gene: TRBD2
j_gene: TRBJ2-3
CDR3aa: CASRPLAGGLVGDTQYF
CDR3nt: TGTGCCAGCAGACCCCTAGCGGGGGGGCTAGTTGGAGATACGCAGTATTTT

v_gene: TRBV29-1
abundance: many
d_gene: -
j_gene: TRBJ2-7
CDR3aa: CSVGGTGSSYEQYF
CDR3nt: TGCAGCGTCGGGGGGACAGGAAGCTCCTACGAGCAGTACTTC

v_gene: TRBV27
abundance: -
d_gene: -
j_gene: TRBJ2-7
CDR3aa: CASSPNRNSYEQYF
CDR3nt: TGTGCCAGCAGTCCAAACAGGAACTCCTACGAGCAGTACTTC

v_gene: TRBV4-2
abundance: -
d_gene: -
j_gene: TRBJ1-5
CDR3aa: CASSQQDRNNQPQHF
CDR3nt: TGTGCCAGCAGCCAACAAGACAGGAACAATCAGCCCCAGCATTTT

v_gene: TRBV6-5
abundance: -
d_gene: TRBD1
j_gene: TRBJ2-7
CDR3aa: CASSAGTGGLEQYF
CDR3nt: TGTGCCAGCAGCGCCGGGACAGGGGGGCTGGAGCAGTACTTC

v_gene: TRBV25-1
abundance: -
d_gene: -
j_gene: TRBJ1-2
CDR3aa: CASRGPANYGYTF
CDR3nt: TGTGCCAGCAGAGGGCCAGCTAACTATGGCTACACCTTC

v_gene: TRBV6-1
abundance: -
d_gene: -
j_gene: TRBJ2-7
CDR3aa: CASSEVMAYSSYEQYF
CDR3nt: TGTGCCAGCAGTGAAGTTATGGCATACTCTTCCTACGAGCAGTACTTC

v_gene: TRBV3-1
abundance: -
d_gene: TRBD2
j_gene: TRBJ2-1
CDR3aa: CASSQDLLAGVENEQFF
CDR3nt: TGTGCCAGCAGCCAAGACCTCCTAGCGGGAGTGGAGAATGAGCAGTTCTTC

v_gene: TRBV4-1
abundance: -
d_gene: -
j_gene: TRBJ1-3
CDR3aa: CASSQSDALGNTIYF
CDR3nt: TGCGCCAGCAGCCAATCGGACGCCCTGGGAAACACCATATATTTT

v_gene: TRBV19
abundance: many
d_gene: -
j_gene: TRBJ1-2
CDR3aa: CASSMGQGYGYTF
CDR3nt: TGTGCCAGTAGTATGGGGCAAGGCTATGGCTACACCTTC

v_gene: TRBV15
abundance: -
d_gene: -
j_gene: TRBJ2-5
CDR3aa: CATSRQGWKETQYF
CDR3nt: TGTGCCACCAGCAGACAGGGGTGGAAAGAGACCCAGTACTTC

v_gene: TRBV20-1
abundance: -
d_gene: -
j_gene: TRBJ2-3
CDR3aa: CSASDRSGRSTQYF
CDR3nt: TGCAGTGCTAGTGACAGAAGTGGACGAAGTACGCAGTATTTT

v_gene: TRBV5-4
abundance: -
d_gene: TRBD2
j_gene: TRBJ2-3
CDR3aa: CASSWNRLAVTDTQYF
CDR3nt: TGTGCCAGCAGCTGGAACCGACTAGCGGTAACAGATACGCAGTATTTT

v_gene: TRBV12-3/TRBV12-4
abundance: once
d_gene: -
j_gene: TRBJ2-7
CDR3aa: CASGDIYEQYF
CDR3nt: TGTGCCAGCGGTGACATCTACGAGCAGTACTTC

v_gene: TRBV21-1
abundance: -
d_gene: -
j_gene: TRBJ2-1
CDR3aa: CASTPGTNEQFF
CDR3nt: TGTGCCAGCACCCCCGGGACCAATGAGCAGTTCTTC

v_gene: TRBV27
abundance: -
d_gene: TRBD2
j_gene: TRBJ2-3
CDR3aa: CAGRPWASGTDTQYF
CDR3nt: TGTGCCGGCAGGCCTTGGGCTAGCGGGACAGATACGCAGTATTTT